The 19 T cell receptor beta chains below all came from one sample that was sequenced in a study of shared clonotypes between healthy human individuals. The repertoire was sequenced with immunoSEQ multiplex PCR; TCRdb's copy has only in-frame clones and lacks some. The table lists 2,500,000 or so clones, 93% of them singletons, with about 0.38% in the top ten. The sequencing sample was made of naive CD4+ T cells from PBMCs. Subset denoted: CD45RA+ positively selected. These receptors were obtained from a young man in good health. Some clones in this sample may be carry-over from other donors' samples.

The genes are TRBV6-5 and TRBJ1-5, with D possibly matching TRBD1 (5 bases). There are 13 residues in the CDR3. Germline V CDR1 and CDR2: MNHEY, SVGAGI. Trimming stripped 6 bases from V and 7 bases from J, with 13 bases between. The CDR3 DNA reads TGTGCCAGCAGCCCCGGGGCTCGGCAGCCCCAGCATTTT. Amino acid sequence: CASSPGARQPQHF.

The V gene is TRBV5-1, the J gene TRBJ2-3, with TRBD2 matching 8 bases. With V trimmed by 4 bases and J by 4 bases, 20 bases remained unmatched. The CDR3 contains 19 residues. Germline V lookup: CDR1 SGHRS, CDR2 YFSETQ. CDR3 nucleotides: TGCGCCAGCAGCGTGGGGATAATTGGGGCGGGAGGCCGCTCAGATACGCAGTATTTT. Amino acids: CASSVGIIGAGGRSDTQYF. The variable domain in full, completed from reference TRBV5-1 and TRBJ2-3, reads KAGVTQTPRYLIKTRGQQVTLSCSPISGHRSVSWYQQTPGQGLQFLFEYFSETQRNKGNFPGRFSGRQFSNSRSEMNVSTLELGDSALYLCASSVGIIGAGGRSDTQYFGPGTRLTVL.

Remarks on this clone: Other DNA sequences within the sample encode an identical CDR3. CDR3 nucleotide sequence: TGCGCCAGCAGCTTCCTACAGGGGAACACTGAAGCTTTCTTT. This sequence encodes CASSFLQGNTEAFF. This chain joins TRBV5-1 and TRBJ1-1; D is perhaps TRBD1 (6 bases). V lost 2 bases and J lost 1, with 9 bases in between. The germline V gene has CDR1 SGHRS and CDR2 YFSETQ. The CDR3 length is 14 residues.

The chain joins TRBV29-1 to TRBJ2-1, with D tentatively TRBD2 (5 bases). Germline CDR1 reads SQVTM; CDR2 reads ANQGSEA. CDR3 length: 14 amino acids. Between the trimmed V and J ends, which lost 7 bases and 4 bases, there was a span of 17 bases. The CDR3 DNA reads TGCAGCGCCCGGGCTCTGGACTTTTACAATGAGCAGTTCTTC. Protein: CSARALDFYNEQFF.

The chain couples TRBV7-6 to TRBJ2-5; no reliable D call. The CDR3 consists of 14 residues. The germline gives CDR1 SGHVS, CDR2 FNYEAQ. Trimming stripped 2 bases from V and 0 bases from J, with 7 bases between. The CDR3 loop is CASSLSQYQETQYF. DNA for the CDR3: TGTGCCAGCAGCTTATCCCAGTACCAAGAGACCCAGTACTTC.

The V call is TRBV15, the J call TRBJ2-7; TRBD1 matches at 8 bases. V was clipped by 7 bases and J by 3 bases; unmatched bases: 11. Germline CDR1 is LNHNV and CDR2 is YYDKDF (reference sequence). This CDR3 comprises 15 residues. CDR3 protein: CATTLPRDRFYEQYF. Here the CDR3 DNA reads TGTGCCACCACTCTACCCCGGGACAGGTTCTACGAGCAGTACTTC.

This CDR3 reads CASSHWTGGVEKLFF. The DNA for the CDR3 is TGTGCCAGCAGCCACTGGACAGGGGGCGTTGAAAAACTGTTTTTT. The chain joins TRBV28 to TRBJ1-4; 11 nucleotides match TRBD1. The CDR3 is 15 amino acids. Losses at the gene ends were 6 bases for V and 7 bases for J; bases not matched to a gene: 7. The germline gives CDR1 MDHEN, CDR2 SYDVKM.

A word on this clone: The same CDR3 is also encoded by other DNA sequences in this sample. The CDR3 coding sequence is TGTGCCAGCAGGCGGGAGGGGAACTATGGCTACACCTTC. Its translation is CASRREGNYGYTF. This chain connects TRBV6-5 to TRBJ1-2, with a tentative D call TRBD1 (5 bases). The CDR3 loop spans 13 amino acids. The V gene's germline CDR1 is MNHEY and CDR2 SVGAGI. V was trimmed by 6 bases and J by 2 bases, leaving 10 bases between them.

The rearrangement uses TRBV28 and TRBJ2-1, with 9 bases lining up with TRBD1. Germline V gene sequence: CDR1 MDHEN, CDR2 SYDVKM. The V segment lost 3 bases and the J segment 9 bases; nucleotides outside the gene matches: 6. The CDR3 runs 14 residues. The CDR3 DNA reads TGTGCCAGCAGTTTGACAGGGGGTTGGGGTGAGCAGTTCTTC. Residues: CASSLTGGWGEQFF. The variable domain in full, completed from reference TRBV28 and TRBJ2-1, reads DVKVTQSSRYLVKRTGEKVFLECVQDMDHENMFWYRQDPGLGLRLIYFSYDVKMKEKGDIPEGYSVSREKKERFSLILESASTNQTSMYLCASSLTGGWGEQFFGPGTRLTVL.

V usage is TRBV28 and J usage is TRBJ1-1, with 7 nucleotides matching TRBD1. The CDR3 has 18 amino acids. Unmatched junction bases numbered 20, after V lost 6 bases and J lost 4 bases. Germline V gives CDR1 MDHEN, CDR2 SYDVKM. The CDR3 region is CASSYDRAPRTLGTEAFF. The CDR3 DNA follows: TGTGCCAGCAGCTACGACAGGGCGCCCCGAACCTTGGGCACTGAAGCTTTCTTT.

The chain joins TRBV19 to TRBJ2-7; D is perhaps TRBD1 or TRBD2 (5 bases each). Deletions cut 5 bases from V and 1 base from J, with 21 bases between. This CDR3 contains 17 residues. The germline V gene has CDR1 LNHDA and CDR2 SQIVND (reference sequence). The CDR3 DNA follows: TGTGCCAGTAGTCCCCGAGGGACGCCGACTGGGTCCTACGAGCAGTACTTC. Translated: CASSPRGTPTGSYEQYF.

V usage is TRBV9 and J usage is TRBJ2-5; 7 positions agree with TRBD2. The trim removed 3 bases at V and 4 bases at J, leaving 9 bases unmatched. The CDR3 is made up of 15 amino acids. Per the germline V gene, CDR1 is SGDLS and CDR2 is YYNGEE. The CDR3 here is CASSGISGGGETQYF. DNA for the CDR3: TGTGCCAGCAGCGGTATCTCGGGGGGTGGAGAGACCCAGTACTTC.

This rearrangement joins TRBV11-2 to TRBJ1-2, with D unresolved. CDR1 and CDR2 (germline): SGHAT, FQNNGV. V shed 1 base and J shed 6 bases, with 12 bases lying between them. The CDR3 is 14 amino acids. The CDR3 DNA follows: TGTGCCAGCAGCTTAGTAAGCAGTGGAAATGGCTACACCTTC. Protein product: CASSLVSSGNGYTF.

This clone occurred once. CDR3 protein: CASRGQGRTGELFF. CDR3 DNA sequence: TGTGCCAGCCGGGGACAGGGAAGAACCGGGGAGCTGTTTTTT. The V gene is TRBV28, the J gene TRBJ2-2; 9 bases match TRBD1. Unmatched junction bases numbered 6, after V lost 8 bases and J lost 5 bases. Germline CDR1 MDHEN, CDR2 SYDVKM. This CDR3 is 14 amino acids long. Combining the CDR3 with reference TRBV28 and TRBJ2-2 gives the whole variable domain DVKVTQSSRYLVKRTGEKVFLECVQDMDHENMFWYRQDPGLGLRLIYFSYDVKMKEKGDIPEGYSVSREKKERFSLILESASTNQTSMYLCASRGQGRTGELFFGEGSRLTVL.

CDR3 region: CASAQGVFYQPQHF. The CDR3, as DNA: TGTGCCAGTGCCCAGGGGGTGTTTTATCAGCCCCAGCATTTT. The chain joins TRBV19 to TRBJ1-5; 7 positions match TRBD1. Germline assignment: CDR1 LNHDA and CDR2 SQIVND (reference sequence). This CDR3 comprises 14 residues. V was clipped by 8 bases and J by 5 bases; unmatched bases: 9.

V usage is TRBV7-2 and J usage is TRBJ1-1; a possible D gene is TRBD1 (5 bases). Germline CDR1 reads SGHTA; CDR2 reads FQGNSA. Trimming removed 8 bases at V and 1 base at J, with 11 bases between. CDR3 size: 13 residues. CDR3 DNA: TGTGCCAGCGGACGGACACCGAACACTGAAGCTTTCTTT. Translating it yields CASGRTPNTEAFF.

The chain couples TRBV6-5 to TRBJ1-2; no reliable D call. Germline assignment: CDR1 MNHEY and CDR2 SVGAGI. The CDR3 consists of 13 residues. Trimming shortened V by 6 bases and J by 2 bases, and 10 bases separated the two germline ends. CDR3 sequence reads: CASRPDGNYGYTF. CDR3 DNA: TGTGCCAGCAGACCGGACGGGAACTATGGCTACACCTTC.

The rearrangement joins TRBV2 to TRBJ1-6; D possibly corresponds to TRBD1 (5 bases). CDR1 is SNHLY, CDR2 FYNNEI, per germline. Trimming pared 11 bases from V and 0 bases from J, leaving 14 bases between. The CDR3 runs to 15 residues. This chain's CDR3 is CAGAREGSYNSPLHF. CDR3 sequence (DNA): TGTGCCGGGGCCCGTGAGGGCTCCTATAATTCACCCCTCCACTTT.

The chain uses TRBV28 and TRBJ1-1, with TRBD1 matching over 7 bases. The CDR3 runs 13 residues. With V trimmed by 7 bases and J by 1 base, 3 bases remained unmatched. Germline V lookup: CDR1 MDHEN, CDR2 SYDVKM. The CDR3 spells CASKGQPNTEAFF. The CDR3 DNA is TGTGCCAGCAAGGGACAGCCGAACACTGAAGCTTTCTTT.